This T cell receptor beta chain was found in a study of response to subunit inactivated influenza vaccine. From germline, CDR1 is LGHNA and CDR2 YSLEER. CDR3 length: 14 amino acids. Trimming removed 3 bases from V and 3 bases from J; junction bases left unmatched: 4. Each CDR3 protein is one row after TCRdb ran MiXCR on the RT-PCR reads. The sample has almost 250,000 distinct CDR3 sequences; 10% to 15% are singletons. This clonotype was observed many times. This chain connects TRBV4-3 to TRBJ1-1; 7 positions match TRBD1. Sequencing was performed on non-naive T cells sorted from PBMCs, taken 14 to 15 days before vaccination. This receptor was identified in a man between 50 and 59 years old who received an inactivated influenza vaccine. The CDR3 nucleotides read TGCGCCAGCAGCCACTTAGGGGGCCACACTGAAGCTTTCTTT. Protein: CASSHLGGHTEAFF.